These 15 T cell receptor beta chains were sequenced from one sample in a study of T cell changes during pregnancy in multiple sclerosis. Using immunoSEQ multiplex PCR, the repertoire was profiled, and TCRdb retains in-frame clones only, with some absent. The sample has around 64,000 clones; around 90% are singletons. Sequencing used CD4+ T cells from peripheral blood mononuclear cells, obtained after pregnancy. The receptors were gathered from a female donor with multiple sclerosis, enrolled in a pregnancy study.

The chain uses TRBV19 and TRBJ2-5; D remains unclear. The CDR3 runs 13 residues. The V end was cut by 4 bases, the J end by 0 bases, with 6 bases between. Germline V lookup: CDR1 LNHDA, CDR2 SQIVND (reference sequence). CDR3 nucleotides: TGTGCCAGTAGTAACACCGACCAAGAGACCCAGTACTTC. It translates to CASSNTDQETQYF.

The chain joins TRBV5-1 to TRBJ1-5; D unclear. CDR3 length: 15 residues. Germline values: CDR1 SGHRS, CDR2 YFSETQ. Trimming pared 0 bases from V and 7 bases from J, leaving 14 bases between. CDR3 DNA: TGCGCCAGCAGCTTGGCCGGAGGGTCAGGACAGCCCCAGCATTTT. It yields the protein CASSLAGGSGQPQHF. The full variable domain, completed using reference TRBV5-1 and TRBJ1-5, is KAGVTQTPRYLIKTRGQQVTLSCSPISGHRSVSWYQQTPGQGLQFLFEYFSETQRNKGNFPGRFSGRQFSNSRSEMNVSTLELGDSALYLCASSLAGGSGQPQHFGDGTRLSIL.

The V call is TRBV30, the J call TRBJ1-1; D uncertain. CDR1 is GTSNPN and CDR2 is SVGIG in the germline V gene (reference sequence). The CDR3 contains 13 residues. V was trimmed by 1 base and J by 2 bases, leaving 8 bases between them. CDR3 region: CAWSAGLNTEAFF. CDR3 sequence (DNA): TGTGCCTGGAGTGCAGGACTCAACACTGAAGCTTTCTTT.

V gene TRBV5-1 combines with J gene TRBJ1-1, with D unresolved. V lost 7 bases and J lost 3, with 13 bases in between. The CDR3 runs to 13 residues. CDR1 and CDR2 from the germline V gene are SGHRS and YFSETQ. CDR3 sequence reads: CASCLTTDTEAFF. The DNA of the CDR3 is TGCGCCAGCTGTCTTACCACGGACACTGAAGCTTTCTTT.

The chain combines TRBV19 with TRBJ2-7, with 9 bases fitting TRBD1. CDR1 is LNHDA and CDR2 is SQIVND in the germline V gene (reference sequence). Unmatched junction bases numbered 9, after V lost 10 bases and J lost 5 bases. The CDR3 covers 13 residues. This chain's CDR3 is CATRGDRDHEQYF. Here the CDR3 DNA reads TGTGCCACGAGGGGGGACAGGGACCACGAGCAGTACTTC.

This chain links TRBV5-1 with TRBJ1-2; D possibly corresponds to TRBD1 (5 bases). V lost 4 bases and J lost 2, with 15 bases in between. Germline V CDR1 and CDR2: SGHRS, YFSETQ. This CDR3 has 15 residues. The CDR3 loop is CASSPRPGRNYGYTF. CDR3 DNA: TGCGCCAGCAGCCCCCGCCCAGGGAGGAACTATGGCTACACCTTC.

The chain employs TRBV2 and TRBJ1-2; no clear D. The V and J ends lost 8 bases and 0 bases respectively, with 16 bases between them. Looked up from germline, CDR1 is SNHLY and CDR2 is FYNNEI. This CDR3 comprises 15 residues. The CDR3: CASSRWSSSNYGYTF. DNA for the CDR3: TGTGCCAGCTCGCGGTGGAGCAGTTCTAACTATGGCTACACCTTC.

V gene TRBV29-1 combines with J gene TRBJ1-2, with TRBD1 as a possible D gene (6 bases). This CDR3 is built from 12 residues. V lost 8 bases, J lost 4 bases, and 14 bases lay in between. In germline, CDR1 is SQVTM, CDR2 ANQGSEA. The CDR3 bases are TGCAGCCCCGGGACACGCGGCTATGGCTACACCTTC. Translating it yields CSPGTRGYGYTF.

CDR3 sequence reads: CASSFRTGEVYEQYF. CDR3 nucleotides: TGCGCCAGCAGCTTTAGGACAGGGGAAGTCTACGAGCAGTACTTC. The V gene is TRBV4-1, the J gene TRBJ2-7; 9 nucleotides align to TRBD1. The junction had 8 bases not matched to a gene; V was cut back by 5 bases and J by 3 bases. The CDR3 runs to 15 residues. In germline, CDR1 is MGHRA, CDR2 YSYEKL.

The gene calls are TRBV28 and TRBJ1-5, with D possibly TRBD1 on 5 matching bases. The CDR3 runs 14 residues. V lost 3 bases, J lost 1 base, and 7 bases lay in between. Germline CDR1 reads MDHEN; CDR2 reads SYDVKM. CDR3 in DNA: TGTGCCAGCAGTTTTCAGGGCAGCAATCAGCCCCAGCATTTT. Translation: CASSFQGSNQPQHF.

This clone was detected only once. The rearrangement links TRBV6-1 to TRBJ2-5; D not certain. Looked up from germline, CDR1 is MNHNS and CDR2 is SASEGT. V shed 7 bases and J shed 5 bases, with 14 bases lying between them. The CDR3 has 13 residues. CDR3 DNA: TGTGCCAGCAATCCCGACACCAGGGAGACCCAGTACTTC. Amino acids: CASNPDTRETQYF.

The chain joins TRBV19 to TRBJ2-1; perhaps TRBD2 as D (6 bases). The CDR3 spans 14 residues. V was shortened by 5 bases and J by 6 bases, with 14 bases between the two germline ends. The germline V gene encodes CDR1 LNHDA and CDR2 SQIVND (reference sequence). The CDR3 loop is CASSLTGTSNEQFF. In DNA, the CDR3 is TGTGCCAGTAGTTTGACCGGGACTTCCAATGAGCAGTTCTTC.

As DNA, the CDR3 is TGTGCCACCAGCAGAGGGGAGGGCATGAACACTGAAGCTTTCTTT. Translating gives CATSRGEGMNTEAFF. This rearrangement joins TRBV15 to TRBJ1-1; D remains ambiguous. Trimming stripped 1 base from V and 0 bases from J, with 9 bases between. The germline CDR1 and CDR2 sequences are LNHNV and YYDKDF (reference sequence). This CDR3 has 15 amino acids.

V gene TRBV7-2 combines with J gene TRBJ1-5, with D tentatively TRBD1 (5 bases). CDR1 and CDR2 (germline): SGHTA, FQGNSA. The CDR3 totals 14 residues. Trimming took off 5 bases at V and 3 bases at J, with 11 bases between the two ends. The CDR3: CASSIDRNNQPQHF. As DNA, the CDR3 is TGTGCCAGCAGCATAGACAGAAACAATCAGCCCCAGCATTTT.

The chain recombines TRBV7-2 with TRBJ1-5; D call uncertain. The V end lost 1 base, the J end lost 4 bases, and 8 bases lay between the germline ends. The CDR3 sequence is 14 residues long. The germline V gene encodes CDR1 SGHTA and CDR2 FQGNSA. The CDR3 here is CASSLVAANQPQHF. The CDR3 DNA reads TGTGCCAGCAGCTTAGTAGCAGCGAATCAGCCCCAGCATTTT.